The sequence of this TCR beta chain was determined in a study of CD8 T cells in ankylosing spondylitis. Study results and limitations: There were earlier reports of some motif variants in reactive arthritis synovial fluid and blood. Reports say disease-linked clones showed up significantly more in matched ankylosing spondylitis synovial fluid. It appeared that ankylosing spondylitis blood was characterized by a TCR beta motif of under ten highly homologous variants.

There are 16 residues in the CDR3. V lost 8 bases, J lost 6 bases, and 19 bases stayed unmatched. The V gene's germline CDR1 is DFQATT and CDR2 SNEGSKA (reference sequence). 5'-RACE, quantitative and with molecular barcodes, yielded the TCR beta libraries. TCRdb analysed the 5' RACE reads with MiXCR anew, one entry per CDR3 protein. The sample includes 250,000 or so distinct CDR3 sequences, more than 20% of them seen just once. This clonotype was seen more than once but under ten times. The antigen remains undetermined. This chain connects TRBV20-1 to TRBJ2-4, with 7 bases aligning to TRBD1. This receptor was obtained from a male donor with ankylosing spondylitis or in good health (not recorded which). Sequenced input: blood, either unsorted or a sorted T cell fraction (not recorded which). The CDR3 sequence: CSSYGPLGTASNIQYF. The DNA of the CDR3 is TGCAGTTCTTACGGCCCATTGGGGACAGCGTCAAACATTCAGTACTTC.